The 15 T cell receptor beta chains below were found in one sample sequenced in a study of blood T cell repertoires in COVID-19. Libraries were prepared by immunoSEQ multiplex PCR; TCRdb keeps only in-frame clonotypes and omits some of them. The table has tens of thousands of clones, roughly 82% seen once. The sample comprised peripheral blood. Receptors originate from an elderly woman with acute or convalescent COVID-19.

This chain links TRBV29-1 with TRBJ1-1; D is unclear. The CDR3 sequence is 13 residues long. The V gene's germline CDR1 is SQVTM and CDR2 ANQGSEA. Trimming took 5 bases from V and 5 from J, leaving 15 bases between them. The CDR3 protein is CSVPGEGWTEAFF. CDR3 DNA: TGCAGCGTTCCCGGGGAAGGTTGGACTGAAGCTTTCTTT.

The gene calls are TRBV6-5 and TRBJ2-7; TRBD2 matches 7 bases. The CDR3 is 14 residues long. V gave up 2 bases and J gave up 1 base; unmatched junction bases: 2. The germline gives CDR1 MNHEY, CDR2 SVGAGI. CDR3 bases: TGTGCCAGCAGTTACGGGACTAAGTCCTACGAGCAGTACTTC. This sequence encodes CASSYGTKSYEQYF.

This clone was seen only a few times. The J gene is TRBJ2-3, the V gene TRBV7-8; perhaps TRBD2 as D (6 bases). The V gene's germline CDR1 is SGHVS and CDR2 FQNEAQ. The CDR3 runs 14 residues. The ends were cut back, 6 bases at V and 0 bases at J, with 10 bases in the middle. CDR3 sequence reads: CASRGGTSTDTQYF. The CDR3 bases are TGTGCCAGCAGGGGCGGGACTAGCACAGATACGCAGTATTTT.

This clone has only one observation. This sequence joins TRBV3-1 (or the pseudogene TRBV3-2) and TRBJ1-6; D call uncertain. Germline V CDR1 and CDR2: LGHDT, YNNKEL (reference sequence). Trimming took 2 bases from V and 8 from J, leaving 7 bases between them. CDR3 length equals 13 residues. The CDR3 reads CASSQMRDSPLHF. The CDR3 DNA follows: TGTGCCAGCAGCCAAATGAGGGATTCACCCCTCCACTTT.

V gene TRBV24-1 combines with J gene TRBJ1-2; TRBD1 aligns across 10 bases. V lost 4 bases, J lost 4 bases, and 11 bases stayed unmatched. There are 17 residues in the CDR3. Germline loops: CDR1 KGHDR, CDR2 SFDVKD. In nucleotides, the CDR3 is TGTGCCACCAGTGACCCCTCACCGGGACAGGGGTCCTATGGCTACACCTTC. It codes for CATSDPSPGQGSYGYTF.

This chain uses TRBV2 with TRBJ2-7; the D gene is possibly TRBD2 (6 bases). Trimming pared 8 bases from V and 1 base from J, leaving 12 bases between. The CDR3 runs to 13 residues. CDR1 and CDR2 (germline): SNHLY, FYNNEI. CDR3 sequence: CASGNGGSYEQYF. In DNA, the CDR3 is TGTGCCAGCGGAAACGGGGGATCCTACGAGCAGTACTTC.

V and J are TRBV9 and TRBJ2-7; a possible D gene is TRBD1 (5 bases). The CDR3 is made up of 16 amino acids. The germline gives CDR1 SGDLS, CDR2 YYNGEE. Between the trimmed V and J ends, which lost 0 bases and 1 base, there was a span of 14 bases. The CDR3: CASSVGKGPISYEQYF. DNA for the CDR3: TGTGCCAGCAGCGTAGGGAAGGGGCCTATATCCTACGAGCAGTACTTC. The full variable domain, in which reference TRBV9 and TRBJ2-7 provide the parts outside the CDR3, is DSGVTQTPKHLITATGQRVTLRCSPRSGDLSVYWYQQSLDQGLQFLIQYYNGEERAKGNILERFSAQQFPDLHSELNLSSLELGDSALYFCASSVGKGPISYEQYFGPGTRLTVT.

About this clone itself: One end of the junction fails to match germline, which may point to a read error. The chain combines TRBV12-3 or TRBV12-4 with TRBJ2-1; TRBD1 agrees at 8 bases. CDR3 length equals 13 residues. DNA of the CDR3: TGTGCCAGCAGTTTAGCGGGCAGGGGGCTTAAGGTCTTC. It codes for CASSLAGRGLKVF.

This clone appeared a single time. The rearrangement links TRBV11-2 to TRBJ1-2; D may be TRBD1 (6 bases). CDR3 length equals 14 residues. V was pared by 6 bases and J by 4 bases, with 15 bases between. Per germline, CDR1 SGHAT and CDR2 FQNNGV. CDR3 protein: CASRDTGTTYGYTF. Written as DNA, the CDR3 is TGTGCCAGCAGGGATACAGGGACTACCTATGGCTACACCTTC.

The chain has TRBV29-1 and TRBJ2-3; D not certain. This CDR3 spans 13 amino acids. The ends were cut back, 7 bases at V and 4 bases at J, with 15 bases in the middle. Germline CDR1 and CDR2: SQVTM and ANQGSEA. The CDR3 DNA reads TGCAGCGGAAGTTCGACTTTTGCAGATACGCAGTATTTT. It translates to CSGSSTFADTQYF.

This sequence joins TRBV19 and TRBJ1-5; 9 nucleotides line up with TRBD1. Per the germline V gene, CDR1 is LNHDA and CDR2 is SQIVND (reference sequence). J was trimmed by 7 bases and V by 5 bases; bases with no gene match: 6. This CDR3 is 14 amino acids long. The CDR3 coding sequence is TGTGCCAGTAGTTACGACAGGGGGGGCCAGCCCCAGCATTTT. Translation: CASSYDRGGQPQHF. Variable domain in full (rest from reference TRBV19 and TRBJ1-5): DGGITQSPKYLFRKEGQNVTLSCEQNLNHDAMYWYRQDPGQGLRLIYYSQIVNDFQKGDIAEGYSVSREKKESFPLTVTSAQKNPTAFYLCASSYDRGGQPQHFGDGTRLSIL.

This chain connects TRBV7-2 to TRBJ2-3; 11 nucleotides agree with TRBD2. Trimming took 2 bases from V and 5 from J; bases not matched to a gene: 12. Germline V CDR1 and CDR2: SGHTA, FQGNSA. The length of the CDR3 is 18 residues. CDR3 sequence reads: CASSLTPRLAGGRDTQYF. DNA of the CDR3: TGTGCCAGCAGCTTAACCCCAAGGCTAGCGGGAGGACGAGATACGCAGTATTTT.

The chain recombines TRBV7-4 with TRBJ2-1; TRBD2 matches 12 bases. The CDR3 is 22 residues long. The germline V gene encodes CDR1 SGHVT and CDR2 SQSDAQ. The ends lost 7 bases at V and 4 bases at J; junction bases unmatched: 26. The CDR3 bases are TGTGCCAGCACTCTACCTCTTACCGCGGAGGCCGGGACTAGCGGGCTATACAATGAGCAGTTCTTC. As protein: CASTLPLTAEAGTSGLYNEQFF.

Note on this clone: Other DNA sequences in the same sample also yield this CDR3. The J gene is TRBJ1-2, the V gene TRBV18; 8 bases match TRBD1. The CDR3 loop spans 15 amino acids. V lost 2 bases, J lost 3 bases, and 5 bases stayed unmatched. Germline-derived CDR1 and CDR2 are KGHSH and LQKENI. CDR3: CASSPRDRSDYGYTF. CDR3 DNA: TGTGCCAGCTCACCAAGGGACAGGTCTGACTATGGCTACACCTTC.

The chain joins TRBV15 to TRBJ2-2; D might be TRBD2 (5 bases). CDR1 and CDR2 from the germline V gene are LNHNV and YYDKDF (reference sequence). The CDR3 length is 13 residues. The V end lost 5 bases, the J end lost 7 bases, and 11 bases lay between the germline ends. CDR3 coding DNA: TGTGCCACCAGCCCGGGAAGGGTCGGGGAGCTGTTTTTT. It encodes CATSPGRVGELFF.